Listed below are T cell receptor beta chains from one sample, sequenced in a study of blood T cells in healthy people across ages. TCRdb analysed the 5' RACE reads with MiXCR anew, one entry per CDR3 protein. The sample gives about 1.1 million distinct CDR3 sequences, roughly two fifths of which show up once; around 13% is in the top ten. Sequenced input: blood. The receptors were sampled from a man younger than 30 in good health. The CDR3 runs from the conserved cysteine through the conserved F or W. D genes are given only for firm matches. For some rows the clone size is stated as once, few or many, or as a class when expanded; others skip it.

clone size: -; D gene: -; V gene: TRBV3-1; CDR3 length: 12; J gene: TRBJ1-1; CDR3 protein: CASSQNTGEAFF; CDR3 DNA: TGTGCCAGCAGCCAGAACACAGGTGAAGCTTTCTTT
clone size: few; D gene: -; V gene: TRBV20-1; CDR3 length: 13; J gene: TRBJ2-3; CDR3 protein: CSAEFPSTDTQYF; CDR3 DNA: TGCAGTGCGGAGTTCCCCAGCACAGATACGCAGTATTTT
clone size: -; D gene: -; V gene: TRBV6-6; CDR3 length: 14; J gene: TRBJ2-6; CDR3 protein: CAILRGSGANVLTF; CDR3 DNA: TGTGCCATACTCAGGGGCTCTGGGGCCAACGTCCTGACTTTC
clone size: -; D gene: -; V gene: TRBV20-1; CDR3 length: 13; J gene: TRBJ1-1; CDR3 protein: CSASEGPNTEAFF; CDR3 DNA: TGCAGTGCTAGCGAGGGACCGAACACTGAAGCTTTCTTT
clone size: -; D gene: -; V gene: TRBV11-2; CDR3 length: 15; J gene: TRBJ2-1; CDR3 protein: CASSATPSSYNEQFF; CDR3 DNA: TGTGCCAGCAGCGCGACTCCAAGCTCCTACAATGAGCAGTTCTTC
clone size: few; D gene: -; V gene: TRBV20-1; CDR3 length: 16; J gene: TRBJ2-7; CDR3 protein: CSASLVLQSSSYEQYF; CDR3 DNA: TGCAGTGCTAGCTTAGTTTTACAGAGCAGCTCCTACGAGCAGTACTTC
clone size: -; D gene: -; V gene: TRBV7-9; CDR3 length: 15; J gene: TRBJ1-5; CDR3 protein: CASSPQGNGNQPQHF; CDR3 DNA: TGTGCCAGCAGCCCTCAGGGAAATGGCAATCAGCCCCAGCATTTT
clone size: -; D gene: -; V gene: TRBV24-1; CDR3 length: 14; J gene: TRBJ2-1; CDR3 protein: CATATHDAYNEQFF; CDR3 DNA: TGTGCCACCGCGACCCATGACGCCTACAATGAGCAGTTCTTC
clone size: few; D gene: TRBD1; V gene: TRBV4-1; CDR3 length: 17; J gene: TRBJ1-2; CDR3 protein: CASSQAWDRAVIYGYTF; CDR3 DNA: TGCGCCAGCAGCCAAGCATGGGACAGGGCCGTTATTTATGGCTACACCTTC
clone size: few; D gene: -; V gene: TRBV7-9; CDR3 length: 15; J gene: TRBJ1-6; CDR3 protein: CASSLGGLRDSPLHF; CDR3 DNA: TGTGCCAGCAGCTTAGGGGGACTGAGGGATTCACCCCTCCACTTT
clone size: few; D gene: TRBD2; V gene: TRBV12-3/TRBV12-4; CDR3 length: 15; J gene: TRBJ2-1; CDR3 protein: CASTLLAGGHNEQFF; CDR3 DNA: TGTGCCAGCACCTTACTAGCGGGGGGACACAATGAGCAGTTCTTC
clone size: once; D gene: -; V gene: TRBV30; CDR3 length: 13; J gene: TRBJ2-3; CDR3 protein: CALARGATDTQYF; CDR3 DNA: TGTGCCTTAGCACGAGGGGCCACAGATACGCAGTATTTT
clone size: many; D gene: -; V gene: TRBV21-1; CDR3 length: 18; J gene: TRBJ2-1; CDR3 protein: CASSKFPGLAGVCNEQFF; CDR3 DNA: TGTGCCAGCAGCAAGTTTCCGGGACTAGCGGGGGTATGCAATGAGCAGTTCTTC
clone size: -; D gene: -; V gene: TRBV20-1; CDR3 length: 14; J gene: TRBJ1-2; CDR3 protein: CSASAPGGIYGYTF; CDR3 DNA: TGCAGTGCTAGTGCCCCCGGGGGGATATATGGCTACACCTTC
clone size: -; D gene: -; V gene: TRBV3-1; CDR3 length: 14; J gene: TRBJ2-1; CDR3 protein: CASSQEWGRDEQFF; CDR3 DNA: TGTGCCAGCAGCCAAGAATGGGGGCGGGATGAGCAGTTCTTC
clone size: -; D gene: -; V gene: TRBV7-8; CDR3 length: 19; J gene: TRBJ1-4; CDR3 protein: CASSLFHGQTKLTNEKLFF; CDR3 DNA: TGTGCCAGCAGCTTATTTCACGGACAGACCAAATTGACTAATGAAAAACTGTTTTTT
clone size: -; D gene: TRBD1; V gene: TRBV11-1; CDR3 length: 14; J gene: TRBJ1-2; CDR3 protein: CASGRGQVDYGYTF; CDR3 DNA: TGTGCCAGCGGCCGCGGACAGGTGGACTATGGCTACACCTTC
clone size: once; D gene: -; V gene: TRBV25-1; CDR3 length: 15; J gene: TRBJ2-4; CDR3 protein: CASSDVYAAKNIQYF; CDR3 DNA: TGTGCCAGCAGTGACGTCTATGCGGCCAAAAACATTCAGTACTTC
clone size: many; D gene: -; V gene: TRBV20-1; CDR3 length: 13; J gene: TRBJ1-2; CDR3 protein: CSAEQTGSYGYTF; CDR3 DNA: TGCAGTGCCGAACAGACAGGTTCCTATGGCTACACCTTC
clone size: -; D gene: -; V gene: TRBV9; CDR3 length: 13; J gene: TRBJ1-4; CDR3 protein: CASSVEDSEKLFF; CDR3 DNA: TGTGCCAGCAGCGTAGAGGACAGTGAAAAACTGTTTTTT
clone size: few; D gene: TRBD1; V gene: TRBV6-6; CDR3 length: 14; J gene: TRBJ1-1; CDR3 protein: CASSYSQGVTEAFF; CDR3 DNA: TGTGCCAGCAGTTACTCCCAGGGGGTCACTGAAGCTTTCTTT
clone size: -; D gene: TRBD1; V gene: TRBV10-3; CDR3 length: 13; J gene: TRBJ1-6; CDR3 protein: CAISDRGESPLHF; CDR3 DNA: TGTGCCATCAGCGACAGGGGGGAATCACCCCTCCACTTT
clone size: -; D gene: -; V gene: TRBV9; CDR3 length: 13; J gene: TRBJ1-6; CDR3 protein: CASSASQGAPLHF; CDR3 DNA: TGTGCCAGCAGCGCATCCCAGGGCGCACCCCTCCACTTT
clone size: -; D gene: -; V gene: TRBV5-1; CDR3 length: 15; J gene: TRBJ1-2; CDR3 protein: CASSLAGRGWSGYTF; CDR3 DNA: TGCGCCAGCAGCTTGGCCGGCAGGGGATGGAGTGGCTACACCTTC
clone size: -; D gene: TRBD1; V gene: TRBV5-1; CDR3 length: 15; J gene: TRBJ1-4; CDR3 protein: CASSFGQGDNEKLFF; CDR3 DNA: TGCGCCAGCAGCTTCGGACAGGGGGATAATGAAAAACTGTTTTTT
clone size: many; D gene: -; V gene: TRBV12-3/TRBV12-4; CDR3 length: 14; J gene: TRBJ2-3; CDR3 protein: CASSLGASPDTQYF; CDR3 DNA: TGTGCCAGCAGTTTAGGCGCTAGCCCAGATACGCAGTATTTT
clone size: -; D gene: -; V gene: TRBV5-1; CDR3 length: 14; J gene: TRBJ1-1; CDR3 protein: CASSRAGGSAEAFF; CDR3 DNA: TGCGCCAGCAGCCGCGCCGGGGGTAGCGCTGAAGCTTTCTTT
clone size: -; D gene: -; V gene: TRBV4-2; CDR3 length: 15; J gene: TRBJ1-2; CDR3 protein: CASSQTGNSNYGYTF; CDR3 DNA: TGTGCCAGCAGCCAAACCGGGAATTCTAACTATGGCTACACCTTC
clone size: -; D gene: TRBD2; V gene: TRBV12-3/TRBV12-4; CDR3 length: 17; J gene: TRBJ2-3; CDR3 protein: CASSPPSAGRSTDTQYF; CDR3 DNA: TGTGCCAGCAGTCCTCCCTCAGCGGGAAGAAGCACAGATACGCAGTATTTT
clone size: -; D gene: TRBD2; V gene: TRBV4-1; CDR3 length: 16; J gene: TRBJ2-1; CDR3 protein: CASSPTPSGGRDEQFF; CDR3 DNA: TGCGCCAGCAGCCCGACTCCTAGCGGGGGGCGCGATGAGCAGTTCTTC
clone size: -; D gene: -; V gene: TRBV7-9; CDR3 length: 14; J gene: TRBJ2-1; CDR3 protein: CASSPPGSANEQFF; CDR3 DNA: TGTGCCAGCAGCCCCCCGGGGAGTGCGAATGAGCAGTTCTTC
clone size: -; D gene: -; V gene: TRBV6-1; CDR3 length: 14; J gene: TRBJ2-3; CDR3 protein: CASSVRQNTDTQYF; CDR3 DNA: TGTGCCAGCAGTGTACGGCAGAACACAGATACGCAGTATTTT
clone size: -; D gene: -; V gene: TRBV29-1; CDR3 length: 13; J gene: TRBJ1-1; CDR3 protein: CSVASRLNTEAFF; CDR3 DNA: TGCAGCGTTGCTTCCAGACTGAACACTGAAGCTTTCTTT
clone size: -; D gene: -; V gene: TRBV27; CDR3 length: 17; J gene: TRBJ2-3; CDR3 protein: CASSLSWAGTGTDTQYF; CDR3 DNA: TGTGCCAGCAGTTTATCGTGGGCGGGGACGGGCACAGATACGCAGTATTTT
clone size: -; D gene: -; V gene: TRBV12-3/TRBV12-4; CDR3 length: 16; J gene: TRBJ2-3; CDR3 protein: CASSGPGSFVGDTQYF; CDR3 DNA: TGTGCCAGCAGCGGGCCCGGCTCTTTCGTGGGGGATACGCAGTATTTT
clone size: once; D gene: -; V gene: TRBV6-5; CDR3 length: 14; J gene: TRBJ2-2; CDR3 protein: CASSYSVRTGELFF; CDR3 DNA: TGTGCCAGCAGTTACTCGGTGAGGACCGGGGAGCTGTTTTTT
clone size: -; D gene: -; V gene: TRBV10-3; CDR3 length: 15; J gene: TRBJ2-1; CDR3 protein: CAISPNQGSYNEQFF; CDR3 DNA: TGTGCCATCAGTCCTAACCAGGGCTCCTACAATGAGCAGTTCTTC
clone size: -; D gene: TRBD2; V gene: TRBV3-1; CDR3 length: 16; J gene: TRBJ2-3; CDR3 protein: CASSLNSGASTDTQYF; CDR3 DNA: TGCGCCAGCAGCCTAAATAGCGGGGCTAGCACAGATACGCAGTATTTT
clone size: few; D gene: -; V gene: TRBV6-5; CDR3 length: 16; J gene: TRBJ1-2; CDR3 protein: CASSYSSRLANYGYTF; CDR3 DNA: TGTGCCAGCAGTTACTCGAGCAGGCTAGCTAACTATGGCTACACCTTC
clone size: -; D gene: TRBD1; V gene: TRBV9; CDR3 length: 12; J gene: TRBJ1-1; CDR3 protein: CASSGNRGWAFF; CDR3 DNA: TGTGCCAGCAGCGGCAACAGGGGTTGGGCTTTCTTT
clone size: -; D gene: -; V gene: TRBV29-1; CDR3 length: 14; J gene: TRBJ2-1; CDR3 protein: CSVGRGSSYNEQYF; CDR3 DNA: -
clone size: few; D gene: -; V gene: TRBV25-1; CDR3 length: 16; J gene: TRBJ1-1; CDR3 protein: CASSGRDRRPYTEAFF; CDR3 DNA: TGTGCCAGTAGTGGTAGAGACAGGCGACCCTACACTGAAGCTTTCTTT
clone size: -; D gene: TRBD1; V gene: TRBV28; CDR3 length: 15; J gene: TRBJ1-6; CDR3 protein: CASSLPTGAGSPLHF; CDR3 DNA: TGTGCCAGCAGTCTCCCGACAGGGGCAGGTTCACCCCTCCACTTT
clone size: -; D gene: TRBD1; V gene: TRBV20-1; CDR3 length: 15; J gene: TRBJ1-5; CDR3 protein: CSAPGPGQGNQPQHF; CDR3 DNA: TGCAGTGCACCGGGTCCGGGACAGGGCAATCAGCCCCAGCATTTT
clone size: -; D gene: -; V gene: TRBV12-3/TRBV12-4; CDR3 length: 13; J gene: TRBJ1-5; CDR3 protein: CASTKTGWQPQHF; CDR3 DNA: TGTGCCAGCACCAAGACAGGTTGGCAGCCCCAGCATTTT
clone size: few; D gene: -; V gene: TRBV29-1; CDR3 length: 14; J gene: TRBJ2-4; CDR3 protein: CSVRGGEAKNIQYF; CDR3 DNA: TGCAGCGTGAGGGGCGGGGAAGCCAAAAACATTCAGTACTTC
clone size: -; D gene: TRBD1; V gene: TRBV6-5; CDR3 length: 16; J gene: TRBJ2-5; CDR3 protein: CASSYLRQGVQETQYF; CDR3 DNA: TGTGCCAGCAGTTACCTGAGACAGGGAGTACAAGAGACCCAGTACTTC
clone size: -; D gene: TRBD1; V gene: TRBV25-1; CDR3 length: 17; J gene: TRBJ1-6; CDR3 protein: CASSELDRGTGSSPLHF; CDR3 DNA: TGTGCCAGCAGTGAATTGGACAGGGGGACAGGTAGTTCACCCCTCCACTTT
clone size: once; D gene: TRBD1; V gene: TRBV6-6; CDR3 length: 17; J gene: TRBJ1-2; CDR3 protein: CASSYVHRGQGDYGYTF; CDR3 DNA: TGTGCCAGCAGTTACGTCCATCGGGGACAGGGAGACTATGGCTACACCTTC
clone size: few; D gene: -; V gene: TRBV6-5; CDR3 length: 15; J gene: TRBJ1-2; CDR3 protein: CASSYSRTDNYGYTF; CDR3 DNA: TGTGCCAGCAGTTACTCGAGGACGGACAACTATGGCTACACCTTC
clone size: few; D gene: -; V gene: TRBV5-1; CDR3 length: 15; J gene: TRBJ1-2; CDR3 protein: CASSRTRTTNYGYTF; CDR3 DNA: TGCGCCAGCAGCCGGACGAGGACAACCAACTATGGCTACACCTTC
clone size: few; D gene: TRBD1; V gene: TRBV14; CDR3 length: 14; J gene: TRBJ2-4; CDR3 protein: CASSQGGTGKIQYF; CDR3 DNA: TGTGCCAGCAGCCAAGGAGGGACAGGCAAAATTCAGTACTTC
clone size: once; D gene: TRBD1; V gene: TRBV29-1; CDR3 length: 13; J gene: TRBJ2-7; CDR3 protein: CSVARTGPDEQYF; CDR3 DNA: TGCAGCGTTGCAAGGACAGGGCCCGACGAGCAGTACTTC
clone size: -; D gene: TRBD1; V gene: TRBV20-1; CDR3 length: 14; J gene: TRBJ2-1; CDR3 protein: CSGHDRGVYNEQFF; CDR3 DNA: TGCAGTGGACACGACAGGGGCGTCTACAATGAGCAGTTCTTC